Shown below are 12 T cell receptor beta chains from a single sample sequenced in a study of blood T cell repertoires in COVID-19. Method: immunoSEQ multiplex PCR; TCRdb's copy keeps in-frame clones and lacks some. The table includes 30,000 to 35,000 clones, 82% detected once. Sequencing used peripheral blood. The receptors originated from a man of 80 years or more with active or convalescent COVID-19.

The chain recombines TRBV6-5 with TRBJ1-2; D may be TRBD1 (5 bases). Germline CDR1 MNHEY, CDR2 SVGAGI. This CDR3 comprises 14 residues. V was cut by 0 bases and J by 7 bases, with 12 bases left in between. In DNA, the CDR3 is TGTGCCAGCAGTTACTCTCGGGGGGTTGGTGGCTACACCTTC. Protein product: CASSYSRGVGGYTF.

The chain joins TRBV7-9 to TRBJ2-5; D perhaps matches TRBD2 (7 bases). The CDR3 covers 13 residues. V dropped 8 bases and J dropped 5 bases, with 15 bases sitting between them. Germline lookup yields CDR1 SEHNR and CDR2 FQNEAQ (reference sequence). CDR3 bases: TGTGCCAGCCGTATGGGGGGGCTGGAGACCCAGTACTTC. Protein: CASRMGGLETQYF. The variable domain in full, with the rest retrieved from reference TRBV7-9 and TRBJ2-5, is DTGVSQNPRHKITKRGQNVTFRCDPISEHNRLYWYRQTLGQGPEFLTYFQNEAQLEKSRLLSDRFSAERPKGSFSTLEIQRTEQGDSAMYLCASRMGGLETQYFGPGTRLLVL.

This chain joins TRBV28 and TRBJ2-3, with 7 bases that match TRBD2. Trimming took 7 bases from V and 1 from J; bases not matched to a gene: 11. Germline CDR1 MDHEN, CDR2 SYDVKM. The CDR3 is 16 amino acids. The CDR3 region is CASKIWGGSGTDTQYF. The CDR3 nucleotides read TGTGCCAGCAAGATCTGGGGGGGATCGGGCACAGATACGCAGTATTTT. The whole variable domain, remainder taken from reference TRBV28 and TRBJ2-3, is DVKVTQSSRYLVKRTGEKVFLECVQDMDHENMFWYRQDPGLGLRLIYFSYDVKMKEKGDIPEGYSVSREKKERFSLILESASTNQTSMYLCASKIWGGSGTDTQYFGPGTRLTVL.

V gene TRBV7-9 combines with J gene TRBJ1-1; D ambiguous. Looked up from germline, CDR1 is SEHNR and CDR2 is FQNEAQ (reference sequence). This CDR3 is 17 amino acids long. V was clipped by 0 bases and J by 4 bases, with 18 bases between them. The chain's CDR3 is CASSLAREVIPGTEAFF. The CDR3 region has the DNA TGTGCCAGCAGCTTAGCTAGGGAGGTGATACCGGGCACTGAAGCTTTCTTT.

This rearrangement joins TRBV6-5 to TRBJ2-5; TRBD2 matches at 8 bases. The trim removed 8 bases at V and 1 base at J, leaving 3 bases unmatched. Germline V CDR1 and CDR2: MNHEY, SVGAGI. The CDR3 is 13 residues long. The CDR3, as DNA: TGTGCCAGCGCGGGGGGATCCCAAGAGACCCAGTACTTC. This sequence encodes CASAGGSQETQYF.

The chain employs TRBV6-1 and TRBJ1-2; the D is unclear. Germline CDR1 is MNHNS and CDR2 is SASEGT. This CDR3 has 12 residues. V lost 2 bases and J 8 bases, leaving 9 bases between the germline ends. CDR3 nucleotide sequence: TGTGCCAGCAGTGAAAGCTCCCTCGGCTACACCTTC. Translation: CASSESSLGYTF.

The sample holds one count of this clone. This chain joins TRBV6-5 and TRBJ2-7; maybe TRBD2 (5 bases). Trimming took off 6 bases at V and 7 bases at J, with 10 bases between the two ends. From germline, CDR1 is MNHEY and CDR2 SVGAGI. The CDR3 extends over 11 amino acids. The CDR3 DNA is TGTGCCAGCAGAGGACTGGGGGAGCAGTACTTC. Its protein product is CASRGLGEQYF.

The rearrangement joins TRBV29-1 to TRBJ2-7; 10 bases line up with TRBD2. Losses at the gene ends were 7 bases for V and 6 bases for J; bases not matched to a gene: 12. CDR1 and CDR2 from the germline V gene are SQVTM and ANQGSEA. CDR3 length equals 14 residues. CDR3 nucleotides: TGCAGCGCCGCACTGGCTAGCGGGAGTTCCGAGCAGTACTTC. The encoded protein is CSAALASGSSEQYF.

V and J are TRBV9 and TRBJ2-3; 10 bases align to TRBD2. CDR1 and CDR2 from the germline V gene are SGDLS and YYNGEE. This CDR3 has 16 amino acids. The ends lost 4 bases at V and 4 bases at J; junction bases unmatched: 9. The CDR3 DNA is TGTGCCAGCAGCACCCGACTAGCGGGTCTAGCAGATACGCAGTATTTT. It specifies CASSTRLAGLADTQYF.

V gene TRBV28 combines with J gene TRBJ2-1; no clear D. This CDR3 has 12 residues. The V and J ends lost 7 bases and 6 bases respectively, with 10 bases between them. Germline lookup yields CDR1 MDHEN and CDR2 SYDVKM. The chain's CDR3 is CASTIQSNEQFF. The CDR3 DNA is TGTGCCAGCACCATTCAGTCCAATGAGCAGTTCTTC.

V is TRBV24-1 and J is TRBJ2-1; a possible D gene is TRBD2 (6 bases). V gave up 6 bases and J gave up 3 bases, with 17 bases separating them. Germline V gene data show CDR1 as KGHDR and CDR2 as SFDVKD. This CDR3 contains 16 residues. DNA of the CDR3: TGTGCCACCAGTCAATCGAGGAGGGACGGCTACAATGAGCAGTTCTTC. This sequence encodes CATSQSRRDGYNEQFF.

In this sample, this clone turned up once. The rearrangement uses TRBV11-2 and TRBJ2-3; a possible D gene is TRBD1 (5 bases). CDR1 and CDR2 (germline): SGHAT, FQNNGV. The CDR3 spans 12 residues. V lost 5 bases to trimming and J lost 7 bases, with 10 bases between them. In nucleotides, the CDR3 is TGTGCCAGCAGCCTAACGGACAATACGCAGTATTTT. This sequence encodes CASSLTDNTQYF.